This T cell receptor beta chain was documented in a study of blood T cell repertoires in COVID-19. TCRdb's copy holds only in-frame clones and misses some; the assay was immunoSEQ multiplex PCR. The repertoire holds fewer than 200,000 clones, about 85% seen once, with over 5% in the top ten. J gave up 0 bases and V 5 bases, and 9 bases lay outside the gene matches. The CDR3 has 17 residues. Germline CDR1 is MNHNY and CDR2 is SVGAGI (reference sequence). This sequence was found in a woman aged 45 to 65 with COVID-19, enrolled during active disease. The rearrangement joins TRBV6-6 to TRBJ2-4, with 8 bases identical to TRBD2. The sequencing input was peripheral blood. The CDR3 sequence: CASSQSGGIGAKNIQYF. DNA of the CDR3: TGTGCCAGCAGTCAATCGGGGGGGATAGGAGCCAAAAACATTCAGTACTTC.